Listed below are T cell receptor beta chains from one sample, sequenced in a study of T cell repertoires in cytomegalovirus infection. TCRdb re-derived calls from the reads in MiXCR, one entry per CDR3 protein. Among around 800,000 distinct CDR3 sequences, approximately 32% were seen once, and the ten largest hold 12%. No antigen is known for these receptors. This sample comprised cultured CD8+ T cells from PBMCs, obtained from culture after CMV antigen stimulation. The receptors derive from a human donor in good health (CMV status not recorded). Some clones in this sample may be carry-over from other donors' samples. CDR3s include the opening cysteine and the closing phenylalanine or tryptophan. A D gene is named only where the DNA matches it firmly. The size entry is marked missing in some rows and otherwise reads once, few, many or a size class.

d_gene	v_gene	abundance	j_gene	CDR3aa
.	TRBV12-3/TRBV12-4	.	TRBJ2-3	CASSLRVSTDTQYF
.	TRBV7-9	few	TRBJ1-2	CASSSPGTRELHGYTF
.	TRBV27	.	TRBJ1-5	CASSLSGPGGGNQPQHF
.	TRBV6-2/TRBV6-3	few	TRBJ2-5	CASSYSRPGTQYF
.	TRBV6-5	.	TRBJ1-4	CASSYSIGDDEKLFF
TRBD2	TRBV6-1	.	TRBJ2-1	CASSEVAGRNEQFF
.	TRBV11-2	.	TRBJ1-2	CASSFIDRTDYGYTF
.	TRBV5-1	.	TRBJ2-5	CASSPLDSYQETQYF
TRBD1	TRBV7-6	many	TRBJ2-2	CASSLPGGTGELFF
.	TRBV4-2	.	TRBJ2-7	CASSQEAGPLGEQYF
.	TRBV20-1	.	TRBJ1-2	CSASPFEGAYGYTF
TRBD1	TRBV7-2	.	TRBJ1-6	CASSLATGSNSPLHF
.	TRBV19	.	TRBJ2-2	CASRNSNGELFF
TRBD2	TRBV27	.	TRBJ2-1	CASSLSLGGGSDEQFF
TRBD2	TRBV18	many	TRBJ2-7	CASSTGGDLVVGRSSYEQYF
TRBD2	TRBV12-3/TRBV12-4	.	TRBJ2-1	CASSEAGLNEQFF
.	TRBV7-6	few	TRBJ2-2	CAILNTGELFF
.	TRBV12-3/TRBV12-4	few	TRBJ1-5	CASNLGGASQPQHF
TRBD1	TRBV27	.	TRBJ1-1	CASSHGTGATEAFF
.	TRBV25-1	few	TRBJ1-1	CASHMGRNTEAFF
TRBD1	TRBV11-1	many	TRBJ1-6	CASSLRGQGYSPLHF
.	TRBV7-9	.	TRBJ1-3	CASSAGNRASSGNTIYF
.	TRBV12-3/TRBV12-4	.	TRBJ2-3	CASSLRQGTDTQYF
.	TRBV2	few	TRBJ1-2	CASSEALLGRDNYGYTF
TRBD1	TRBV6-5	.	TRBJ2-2	CASSPQGWLGGELFF
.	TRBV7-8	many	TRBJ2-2	CASSLELWQGTGELFF
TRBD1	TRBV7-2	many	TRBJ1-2	CASSPLDRGRTGYGYTF
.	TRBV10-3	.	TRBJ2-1	CAISAEYNEQFF
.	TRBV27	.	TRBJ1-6	CASSPIRGRSDSPLHF
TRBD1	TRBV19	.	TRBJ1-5	CASSLWTGNQPQHF
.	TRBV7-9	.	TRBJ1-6	CASSSTPSAIIPWSPLHF
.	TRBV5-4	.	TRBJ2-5	CASSFQNLGGETQYF
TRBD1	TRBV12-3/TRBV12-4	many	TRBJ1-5	CASSSDRDNQPQHF
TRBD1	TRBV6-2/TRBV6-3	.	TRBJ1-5	CASSKTAQGATQPQHF
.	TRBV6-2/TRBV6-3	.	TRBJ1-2	CASTDSPYTGYTF
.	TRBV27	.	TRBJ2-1	CASSFLDPSSNEQFF
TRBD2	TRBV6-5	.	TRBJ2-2	CASSAYRGGVGELFF
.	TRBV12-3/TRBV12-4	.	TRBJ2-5	CASSLAGRGEETQYF
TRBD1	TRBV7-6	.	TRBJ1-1	CASSPGTGRGTEAFF
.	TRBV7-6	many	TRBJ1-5	CASSLGGTDQPQHF
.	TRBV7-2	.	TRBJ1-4	CASSLPREKLFF
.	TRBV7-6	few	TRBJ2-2	CASSLRQGGYSNTGELFF
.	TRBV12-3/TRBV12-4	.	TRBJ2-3	CASSLYPSTDTQYF
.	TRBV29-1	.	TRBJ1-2	CSAGGVYGYTF
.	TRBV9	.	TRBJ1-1	CASSVRQTMNTEAFF
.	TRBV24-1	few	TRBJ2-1	CATSSDPRYNEQFF
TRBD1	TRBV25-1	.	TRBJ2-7	CASSAPPGQGRHEQYF
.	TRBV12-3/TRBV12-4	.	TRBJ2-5	CAVKLGGNLKETQYF
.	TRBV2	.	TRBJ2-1	CASLGWDYNEQFF
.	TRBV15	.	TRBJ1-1	CATSRDRDTEAFF
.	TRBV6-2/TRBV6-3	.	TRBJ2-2	CASASNTGELFF
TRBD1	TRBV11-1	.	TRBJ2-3	CASSLEGADTDTQYF
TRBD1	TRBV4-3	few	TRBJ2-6	CASSPTGGAGANVLTF
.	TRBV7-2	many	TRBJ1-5	CASSYSRLLGLSQPQHF
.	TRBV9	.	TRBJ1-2	CASSVNVRDKQTNYGYTF
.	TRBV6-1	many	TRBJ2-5	CASSEDQGRIQETQYF